A selection of T cell receptor beta chains follows, all from one sample in a study of CD8+ T cells in alopecia areata. This table comes from immunoSEQ multiplex PCR, and its TCRdb copy is limited to in-frame clones, with some not included. The sample consists of roughly 98,000 clones, approximately 66% of them appearing once. Sequenced here: CD8+ T cells sorted from blood, sampled at week 4, from a patient treated with tofacitinib. The origin of the receptors is a human donor with alopecia areata. Both conserved end residues are part of each CDR3. The order of the fields is J gene, V gene, clone size, D gene, CDR3 DNA, CDR3 protein. The D gene is left open where the match is weak. For some rows the clone size is stated as once, few or many, or as a class when expanded; others skip it.

>TRBJ2-1|TRBV29-1|few|NA
TGCAGCGTTGAAGCGGGAGTGGGTTATGAGCAGTTCTTC
CSVEAGVGYEQFF
>TRBJ1-6|TRBV4-2|NA|TRBD1
TGTGCCAGCAGCCAAAGGCAGGGGGCTAATTCACCCCTCCACTTT
CASSQRQGANSPLHF
>TRBJ2-3|TRBV6-6|NA|NA
TGTGCCAGCAGTTACTACCCCAGCACAGATACGCAGTATTTT
CASSYYPSTDTQYF
>TRBJ1-1|TRBV7-2|few|NA
TGTGCCAGCAGCTTAGTAGGCAGCGTTCAGACTGAAGCTTTCTTT
CASSLVGSVQTEAFF
>TRBJ1-1|TRBV5-6|NA|NA
TGTGCCAGCAGCTTCCGTGGGGCCTCCACTGAAGCTTTCTTT
CASSFRGASTEAFF
>TRBJ2-3|TRBV6-5|NA|NA
TGTGCCAGCAAACCGGCGGGTTTCGTAGATACGCAGTATTTT
CASKPAGFVDTQYF
>TRBJ2-5|TRBV14|once|TRBD2
TGTGCCAGCAGCCAAGATCCAGCGGGGGCAGAGACCCAGTACTTC
CASSQDPAGAETQYF
>TRBJ2-2|TRBV4-1|NA|NA
TGCGCCAGCAGCCGCCCCTCTAGCCAGGGGCACACCGGGGAGCTGTTTTTT
CASSRPSSQGHTGELFF
>TRBJ1-2|TRBV9|NA|TRBD1
TGTGCCAGCAGCCCGCGGACAGGGGGAACGGGCTATGGCTACACCTTC
CASSPRTGGTGYGYTF
>TRBJ1-2|TRBV15|NA|NA
TGTGCCACCAGCAATGAGGGGATTAACTATGGCTACACCTTC
CATSNEGINYGYTF
>TRBJ1-1|TRBV29-1|once|TRBD1
TGCAGCGTGGCAGGGGGCGGGAGGACTGAAGCTTTCTTT
CSVAGGGRTEAFF
>TRBJ2-3|TRBV5-1|NA|TRBD2
TGCGCCAGCAGCGGACTAGGGGTTGGAGATACGCAGTATTTT
CASSGLGVGDTQYF
>TRBJ2-3|TRBV4-3|NA|NA
TGCGCCAGCAGCCAAGTCCTAGCGTACCCAGATACGCAGTATTTT
CASSQVLAYPDTQYF
>TRBJ1-4|TRBV7-9|NA|NA
TGTGCCAGCAGCTTAGCTGACACTCAAGGGGAAAAACTGTTTTTT
CASSLADTQGEKLFF
>TRBJ1-2|TRBV6-5|NA|NA
TGTGCCAGCAGTTCCCGGACTGGACCGGGTGGCTACACCTTC
CASSSRTGPGGYTF
>TRBJ1-2|TRBV7-9|NA|NA
TGTGCCAGCAGCTTAGAGGGACAAGGGTTCCGCTATGGCTACACCTTC
CASSLEGQGFRYGYTF
>TRBJ2-3|TRBV27|few|TRBD2
TGTGCCAGCAGTTCCGGGGTAGGGCTAGCGGTAGCTACGCAGTATTTT
CASSSGVGLAVATQYF
>TRBJ2-4|TRBV4-1|NA|NA
TGCGCCAGCAGCTCCCTCGTCGGACAAGACATTCAGTACTTC
CASSSLVGQDIQYF
>TRBJ2-1|TRBV7-6|few|NA
TGTGCCAGCAGCCAGGGGGGACGGAGCTCCTACAATGAGCAGTTCTTC
CASSQGGRSSYNEQFF
>TRBJ2-1|TRBV5-4|NA|TRBD1
TGTGCCAGCAGCTTGGGGGACAGGGCCACATACAATGAGCAGTTCTTC
CASSLGDRATYNEQFF
>TRBJ1-1|TRBV7-9|NA|NA
TGTGCCAGCAGCTCGACAGTCCGAGGGACTGAAGCTTTCTTT
CASSSTVRGTEAFF
>TRBJ2-1|TRBV5-4|NA|NA
TGTGCCAGCAGCAAATCGTCGGCGATCTACAATGAGCAGTTCTTC
CASSKSSAIYNEQFF
>TRBJ2-5|TRBV15|NA|TRBD2
TGTGCCACCAGCCCTAGCGGGGAGACACAAGAGACCCAGTACTTC
CATSPSGETQETQYF
>TRBJ1-2|TRBV2|NA|TRBD1
TGTGCCAGCAGCAATCCGGGACAGGTTTTTGGCTACACCTTC
CASSNPGQVFGYTF
>TRBJ2-3|TRBV11-2|NA|NA
TGTGCCAGCACCAAAAGGGGACTCCTAAGAGGTACAGATACGCAGTATTTT
CASTKRGLLRGTDTQYF
>TRBJ2-3|TRBV2|NA|TRBD2
TGTGCCAGCAGTGAAGCGAAATCTAGCGGGAGGGGTTTT
CASSEAKSSGRGF
>TRBJ1-5|TRBV9|NA|NA
TGTGCCAGCAGCGCCGAGGGGGGGCTGAGCAATCAGCCCCAGCATTTT
CASSAEGGLSNQPQHF
>TRBJ2-7|TRBV29-1|NA|TRBD1
TGCAGCGTTGAGACAGGGTCCTCCTACGAGCAGTACTTC
CSVETGSSYEQYF
>TRBJ1-4|TRBV29-1|NA|NA
TGCAGCGTTGAAGATCGGCAGGGCCTCGATGAAAAACTGTTTTTT
CSVEDRQGLDEKLFF
>TRBJ1-4|TRBV29-1|NA|NA
TGCAGCGTTGCAGGGGCCACTAATGAAAAACTGTTTTTT
CSVAGATNEKLFF
>TRBJ2-7|TRBV5-4|NA|NA
TGTGCCAGCAGCTTGGTCGGGGGTGTCTCCTACGAGCAGTACTTC
CASSLVGGVSYEQYF
>TRBJ2-5|TRBV28|once|NA
TGTGCCAGCAGTTTAGGCCAGTTGTACCAAGAGACCCAGTACTTC
CASSLGQLYQETQYF
>TRBJ2-7|TRBV9|NA|NA
TGTGCCAGCAGCGTAGAGGGCGGGAACGACGAGCAGTACTTC
CASSVEGGNDEQYF
>TRBJ2-5|TRBV6-4|NA|TRBD2
TGTGCCAGCAGTGCCATAGCGGGGGACCAAGAGACCCAGTACTTC
CASSAIAGDQETQYF
>TRBJ2-1|TRBV19|few|NA
TGTGCCAGTAGTATCGGGGCTGAGCAGTTCTTC
CASSIGAEQFF
>TRBJ1-1|TRBV4-1|few|TRBD1
TGCGCCAGCAGCCTACAGGGACAGGGGATCTCTGAAGCTTTCTTT
CASSLQGQGISEAFF
>TRBJ2-6|TRBV10-3|many|NA
TGTGCCAGCAGTTACTCGTTGACAGGTGGGGCCAACGTCCTGACTTTC
CASSYSLTGGANVLTF